This T cell receptor (beta chain) was captured in a study of post-analysis software for immune sequencing data. With 0 bases clipped from V and 0 bases from J, the junction kept 2 bases outside the gene matches. The V gene's germline CDR1 is SGHRS and CDR2 YFSETQ. CDR3 length equals 16 residues. A word on this clonotype: Its cognate antigen is unknown.

Study conclusions and caveats: Patients showed TRBV5-6, TRBV5-1 and TRBV20-1 among a few TRBV segments more frequent than in controls. By F measure, samples from a shared preparation batch strongly co-clustered. People with multiple sclerosis had a significantly lower normalized Chao1 diversity than controls did.

Unique molecular identifiers were present in the TCR beta cDNA libraries. Input populations of roughly 1 to 11 million T cells gave rise to about 480,000 cDNA molecules. TCRdb redid the calling of the PCR reads with MiXCR, one entry per CDR3 protein. The sample yields almost 700,000 distinct CDR3 sequences, 55% to 60% seen once. The sequence came from a girl aged 2-10 years with multiple sclerosis. The chain joins TRBV5-1 to TRBJ2-1, with 8 bases lining up with TRBD2. The source material was blood. CDR3 sequence reads: CASSLVGTSSYNEQFF. The CDR3 DNA reads as TGCGCCAGCAGCTTGGTGGGGACTAGCTCCTACAATGAGCAGTTCTTC.